The clone carrying this TCR beta chain was seen once. The antigen remains unidentified. The CDR3 extends over 14 amino acids. Trimming at V came to 4 bases and at J to 7 bases, leaving 6 bases not matched to a gene. Germline V lookup: CDR1 SGHNT, CDR2 YYREEE (reference sequence). This sample was included in a study of T cell repertoires in cytomegalovirus infection. TCRdb re-derived calls from the reads in MiXCR, one entry per CDR3 protein. The sample records about half a million distinct CDR3 sequences, around 30% being singletons. The chain is built from TRBV5-4 and TRBJ1-4; 8 nucleotides agree with TRBD1. Sequences were derived from cultured PBMCs, sampled from culture after CMV antigen stimulation. The TCR sequence derives from a human donor in good health (CMV status not recorded). Some clones in this sample may be carry-over from other donors' samples. CDR3 DNA: TGTGCCAGCAGCAGGACAGGGATCGGTGAAAAACTGTTTTTT. As protein: CASSRTGIGEKLFF.